The 26 T cell receptor beta chains below come from one sample, sequenced in a study of early T cells in non-severe SARS-CoV-2 infection. Each CDR3 protein gets one entry after TCRdb re-called the 5' RACE reads with MiXCR. The sample contains approximately 70,000 distinct CDR3 sequences, about an eighth of which appear only once. Sequencing was performed on whole blood, taken at baseline. Receptors originate from an adult who was a healthcare worker with PCR-confirmed SARS-CoV-2 infection or an uninfected control (not recorded which).

In its sample, this clonotype was seen many times. V and J are TRBV6-1 and TRBJ2-7, with D maybe TRBD2 (5 bases). Germline V gives CDR1 MNHNS, CDR2 SASEGT. Between the trimmed V and J ends, which lost 4 bases and 5 bases, there was a span of 9 bases. The CDR3 sequence is 12 residues long. The CDR3 loop is CASSGNGDEQYF. CDR3 bases: TGTGCCAGCAGTGGAAACGGGGACGAGCAGTACTTC.

The V gene is TRBV28, the J gene TRBJ2-1; TRBD1 agrees at 8 bases. The CDR3 is 15 residues long. Trimming took 3 bases from V and 3 from J; bases not matched to a gene: 4. Germline assignment: CDR1 MDHEN and CDR2 SYDVKM. The CDR3 DNA is TGTGCCAGCAGTTTGTTGGACAGGGTCTACAATGAGCAGTTCTTC. Its translation: CASSLLDRVYNEQFF.

This clonotype has a count of ten or more. V usage is TRBV19 and J usage is TRBJ2-3, with D hard to call. The CDR3 length is 15 residues. Germline CDR1 reads LNHDA; CDR2 reads SQIVND (reference sequence). Trimming left V 3 bases short and J 3 bases short, with 13 bases between. The CDR3 DNA is TGTGCCAGTAGTATGCTAAAAACAGCAACAGATACGCAGTATTTT. It codes for CASSMLKTATDTQYF.

The V gene is TRBV20-1, the J gene TRBJ1-3; no clear D gene. V dropped 1 base and J dropped 9 bases, with 16 bases sitting between them. Germline V lookup: CDR1 DFQATT, CDR2 SNEGSKA (reference sequence). This CDR3 has 14 amino acids. The DNA of the CDR3 is TGCAGTGCTAGAGTGTCCGGTTCGGCGGGCACCATATATTTT. This codes for CSARVSGSAGTIYF.

In this sample, this clonotype turned up many times. The rearrangement joins TRBV14 to TRBJ2-6; unclear D gene. Germline values: CDR1 SGHDN, CDR2 FVKESK. Trimming took 2 bases from V and 12 from J, leaving 8 bases between them. The length of the CDR3 is 12 residues. CDR3 sequence reads: CASSQLPGVLTF. The DNA for the CDR3 is TGTGCCAGCAGCCAATTGCCGGGCGTCCTGACTTTC. Together with reference TRBV14 and TRBJ2-6, the CDR3 gives the full variable domain: EAGVTQFPSHSVIEKGQTVTLRCDPISGHDNLYWYRRVMGKEIKFLLHFVKESKQDESGMPNNRFLAERTGGTYSTLKVQPAELEDSGVYFCASSQLPGVLTFGAGSRLTVL.

J is TRBJ2-5 and V is TRBV10-3, with D possibly TRBD2 on 5 matching bases. Trimming pared 4 bases from V and 0 bases from J, leaving 6 bases between. The germline CDR1 and CDR2 sequences are ENHRY and SYGVKD. The CDR3 spans 13 residues. CDR3 nucleotides: TGTGCCATCAGTGCGGGAAACCAAGAGACCCAGTACTTC. It translates to CAISAGNQETQYF.

This clonotype was observed at least ten times. V usage is TRBV6-5 and J usage is TRBJ1-1, with D possibly TRBD1 on 6 matching bases. The germline V gene encodes CDR1 MNHEY and CDR2 SVGAGI. There are 14 residues in the CDR3. V was clipped by 6 bases and J by 2 bases, with 13 bases between them. Written as DNA, the CDR3 is TGTGCCAGCAGACAGGGAGGTGGAAACACTGAAGCTTTCTTT. Translating gives CASRQGGGNTEAFF.

This chain uses TRBV28 with TRBJ2-5; 12 bases agree with TRBD2. The CDR3 consists of 18 residues. V dropped 3 bases and J dropped 9; count of bases not matched to a gene: 17. Germline values: CDR1 MDHEN, CDR2 SYDVKM. The CDR3 coding sequence is TGTGCCAGCAGTTTGGGCCGAGACCCGACTAGCGGGGGAAGGGCCCAGTACTTC. Residues: CASSLGRDPTSGGRAQYF. Full variable domain (missing parts from reference TRBV28 and TRBJ2-5): DVKVTQSSRYLVKRTGEKVFLECVQDMDHENMFWYRQDPGLGLRLIYFSYDVKMKEKGDIPEGYSVSREKKERFSLILESASTNQTSMYLCASSLGRDPTSGGRAQYFGPGTRLLVL.

V gene TRBV9 combines with J gene TRBJ1-1; weak D call: TRBD1 (6 bases). Germline V gives CDR1 SGDLS, CDR2 YYNGEE. Trimming took 0 bases from V and 7 from J, leaving 13 bases between them. There are 14 residues in the CDR3. The CDR3 loop reads CASSVDRAGSEAFF. The CDR3, as DNA: TGTGCCAGCAGCGTAGACAGGGCCGGCAGTGAAGCTTTCTTT. The variable domain in full, with the rest retrieved from reference TRBV9 and TRBJ1-1, is DSGVTQTPKHLITATGQRVTLRCSPRSGDLSVYWYQQSLDQGLQFLIQYYNGEERAKGNILERFSAQQFPDLHSELNLSSLELGDSALYFCASSVDRAGSEAFFGQGTRLTVV.

This clonotype was detected many times. J is TRBJ2-1 and V is TRBV9, with 13 positions matching TRBD2. This CDR3 is built from 15 residues. J was trimmed by 10 bases and V by 3 bases; bases with no gene match: 7. Germline CDR1 and CDR2: SGDLS and YYNGEE. Written as DNA, the CDR3 is TGTGCCAGCAGCGCTACTAGCGGGGGGGTACGCGAGCAGTTCTTC. Protein: CASSATSGGVREQFF.

The chain joins TRBV28 to TRBJ2-5; D is perhaps TRBD1 or TRBD2 (5 bases each). Germline CDR1 reads MDHEN; CDR2 reads SYDVKM. V was clipped by 8 bases and J by 0 bases, with 16 bases between them. The CDR3 has 15 amino acids. DNA for the CDR3: TGTGCCAGCCTCCCTACGGGGCGCTACCAAGAGACCCAGTACTTC. Protein product: CASLPTGRYQETQYF. Full variable domain (rest looked up from reference TRBV28 and TRBJ2-5): DVKVTQSSRYLVKRTGEKVFLECVQDMDHENMFWYRQDPGLGLRLIYFSYDVKMKEKGDIPEGYSVSREKKERFSLILESASTNQTSMYLCASLPTGRYQETQYFGPGTRLLVL.

This clonotype was recorded at least ten times. The chain joins TRBV29-1 to TRBJ2-6; unclear D gene. Per the germline V gene, CDR1 is SQVTM and CDR2 is ANQGSEA. This CDR3 contains 13 residues. V was shortened by 1 base and J by 4 bases, with 5 bases between the two germline ends. CDR3 sequence reads: CSVEVEGANVLTF. The CDR3 DNA sequence: TGCAGCGTTGAAGTAGAAGGGGCCAACGTCCTGACTTTC. The whole variable domain, remainder taken from reference TRBV29-1 and TRBJ2-6, is SAVISQKPSRDICQRGTSLTIQCQVDSQVTMMFWYRQQPGQSLTLIATANQGSEATYESGFVIDKFPISRPNLTFSTLTVSNMSPEDSSIYLCSVEVEGANVLTFGAGSRLTVL.

This clonotype was seen more than once but under ten times. The genes are TRBV11-1 and TRBJ2-3; 9 nucleotides align to TRBD2. The CDR3 sequence is 18 residues long. The J segment lost 0 bases and the V segment lost 1 base, leaving 8 bases of the junction unmatched. Germline values: CDR1 SGHAT, CDR2 FQDESV (reference sequence). CDR3 sequence: CASSLDPSGGPSTDTQYF. The CDR3, as DNA: TGTGCCAGCAGCTTAGATCCCAGCGGGGGGCCTAGCACAGATACGCAGTATTTT.

This clonotype was counted a few times. V and J are TRBV5-1 and TRBJ1-1, with 7 positions matching TRBD1. The CDR3 has 14 residues. V gave up 1 base and J gave up 7 bases; unmatched junction bases: 7. The germline V gene has CDR1 SGHRS and CDR2 YFSETQ. CDR3 sequence (DNA): TGCGCCAGCAGCTTGACGACAGGGAATGTTGAAGCTTTCTTT. Translating gives CASSLTTGNVEAFF.

J is TRBJ2-1 and V is TRBV19; D unresolved. V shed 1 base and J shed 0 bases, with 7 bases lying between them. Germline CDR1 reads LNHDA; CDR2 reads SQIVND (reference sequence). CDR3 length: 15 amino acids. Here the CDR3 DNA reads TGTGCCAGTAGTATAGGACAACGCTCCTACAATGAGCAGTTCTTC. Translating gives CASSIGQRSYNEQFF.

Ten or more counts support this clonotype. V is TRBV11-3 and J is TRBJ2-1; D is possibly TRBD1 (6 bases). Trimming shortened V by 1 base and J by 4 bases, and 8 bases separated the two germline ends. Germline-derived CDR1 and CDR2 are SGHNT and YENEEA. This CDR3 has 14 residues. The CDR3: CASSLGRGYNEQFF. CDR3 nucleotide sequence: TGTGCCAGCAGCTTAGGCAGGGGTTACAATGAGCAGTTCTTC.

This chain joins TRBV5-1 and TRBJ2-5; the match to TRBD1 covers 7 bases. The CDR3 length is 16 residues. CDR1 is SGHRS and CDR2 is YFSETQ in the germline V gene. Trimming at V came to 5 bases and at J to 5 bases, leaving 15 bases not matched to a gene. CDR3 in DNA: TGCGCCAGCAGGTTCATCGACGGGACAGATGGGGAGACCCAGTACTTC. It is translated as CASRFIDGTDGETQYF.

This clonotype was counted only a few times. The chain carries TRBV10-3 and TRBJ1-1, with unresolved D. Looked up from germline, CDR1 is ENHRY and CDR2 is SYGVKD. The CDR3 spans 11 residues. Trimming removed 3 bases from V and 5 bases from J, with 4 bases in between. CDR3 sequence (DNA): TGTGCCATCAGTGATATAACTGAAGCTTTCTTT. It is translated as CAISDITEAFF.

This clonotype came up a few times. V usage is TRBV4-3 and J usage is TRBJ2-5, with D unclear. Germline-derived CDR1 and CDR2 are LGHNA and YSLEER. The CDR3 extends over 15 amino acids. V lost 0 bases to trimming and J lost 1 base, with 9 bases between them. CDR3 nucleotides: TGCGCCAGCAGCCAAGAAGGCTATACCCAAGAGACCCAGTACTTC. Its protein product is CASSQEGYTQETQYF.

V usage is TRBV7-8 and J usage is TRBJ1-1; the D is unclear. The germline V gene has CDR1 SGHVS and CDR2 FQNEAQ. Trimming shortened V by 1 base and J by 1 base, and 10 bases separated the two germline ends. This CDR3 contains 15 residues. This chain's CDR3 is CASSLVETANTEAFF. The CDR3 region has the DNA TGTGCCAGCAGCTTAGTTGAGACGGCGAACACTGAAGCTTTCTTT.

This clonotype appeared a few times. This chain connects TRBV7-2 to TRBJ2-5; D call uncertain. Germline V gene lookup returns CDR1 SGHTA and CDR2 FQGNSA. The CDR3 extends over 13 amino acids. The V end lost 5 bases, the J end lost 5 bases, and 12 bases lay between the germline ends. The CDR3 DNA reads TGTGCCAGCAGCCAGTCAGTGGGGGAGACCCAGTACTTC. Protein product: CASSQSVGETQYF.

This clonotype was recorded a few times. The genes are TRBV15 and TRBJ2-7, with 7 bases matching TRBD1. V shed 3 bases, J shed 6 bases, and the junction held 5 bases outside the gene matches. CDR1 LNHNV and CDR2 YYDKDF come from the germline V gene (reference sequence). This CDR3 comprises 13 residues. CDR3 nucleotide sequence: TGTGCCACCAGCAGGACAGGGCTGGCCGAGCAGTACTTC. Translating it yields CATSRTGLAEQYF.

The rearrangement links TRBV20-1 to TRBJ1-4; TRBD1 matches at 9 bases. The CDR3 length is 13 residues. Germline CDR1 and CDR2: DFQATT and SNEGSKA (reference sequence). The CDR3 nucleotides are TGCAGGGCAACGGGACAGGGACACGAAAAACTGTTTTTT. Its protein is CRATGQGHEKLFF.

This clonotype came up many times. V gene TRBV7-9 combines with J gene TRBJ2-3; D is undetermined. Trimming stripped 5 bases from V and 2 bases from J, with 8 bases between. Germline CDR1 reads SEHNR; CDR2 reads FQNEAQ (reference sequence). The CDR3 sequence is 13 residues long. This CDR3 reads CASSQHTTDTQYF. In DNA form, the CDR3 reads TGTGCCAGCAGCCAACATACCACAGATACGCAGTATTTT.

This sequence joins TRBV5-1 and TRBJ2-5, with TRBD2 matching over 9 bases. V trimming: 0 bases; J trimming: 2 bases; junction bases outside the gene matches: 11. The length of the CDR3 is 18 residues. Germline values: CDR1 SGHRS, CDR2 YFSETQ. The CDR3 DNA is TGCGCCAGCAGCTTGGCCGGGGCTAGCGGGGCTATTCAAGAGACCCAGTACTTC. Translating gives CASSLAGASGAIQETQYF. Combining the CDR3 with reference TRBV5-1 and TRBJ2-5 gives the whole variable domain KAGVTQTPRYLIKTRGQQVTLSCSPISGHRSVSWYQQTPGQGLQFLFEYFSETQRNKGNFPGRFSGRQFSNSRSEMNVSTLELGDSALYLCASSLAGASGAIQETQYFGPGTRLLVL.

The sample holds many counts of this clonotype. The chain recombines TRBV19 with TRBJ2-2; 9 bases match TRBD1. CDR1 LNHDA and CDR2 SQIVND come from the germline V gene (reference sequence). Trimming removed 9 bases from V and 6 bases from J; junction bases left unmatched: 8. This CDR3 has 14 residues. In DNA, the CDR3 is TGTGCCAGCACTACAGGGGGCGTAGCCGGGGAGCTGTTTTTT. Its translation is CASTTGGVAGELFF.